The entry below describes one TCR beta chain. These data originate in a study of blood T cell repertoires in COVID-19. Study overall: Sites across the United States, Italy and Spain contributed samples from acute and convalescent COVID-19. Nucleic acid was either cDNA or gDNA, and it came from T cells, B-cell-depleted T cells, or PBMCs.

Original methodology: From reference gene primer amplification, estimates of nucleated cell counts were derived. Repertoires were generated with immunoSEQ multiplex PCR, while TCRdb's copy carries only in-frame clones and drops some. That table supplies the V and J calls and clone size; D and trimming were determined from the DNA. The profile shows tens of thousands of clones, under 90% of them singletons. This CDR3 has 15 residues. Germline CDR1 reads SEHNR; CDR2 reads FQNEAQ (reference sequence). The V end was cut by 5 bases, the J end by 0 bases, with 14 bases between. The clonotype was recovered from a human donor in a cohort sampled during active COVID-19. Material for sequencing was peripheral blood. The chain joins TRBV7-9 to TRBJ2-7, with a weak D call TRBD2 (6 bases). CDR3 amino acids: CASSPGRGSSYEQYF. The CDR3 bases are TGTGCCAGCAGCCCAGGACGGGGGAGCTCCTACGAGCAGTACTTC.